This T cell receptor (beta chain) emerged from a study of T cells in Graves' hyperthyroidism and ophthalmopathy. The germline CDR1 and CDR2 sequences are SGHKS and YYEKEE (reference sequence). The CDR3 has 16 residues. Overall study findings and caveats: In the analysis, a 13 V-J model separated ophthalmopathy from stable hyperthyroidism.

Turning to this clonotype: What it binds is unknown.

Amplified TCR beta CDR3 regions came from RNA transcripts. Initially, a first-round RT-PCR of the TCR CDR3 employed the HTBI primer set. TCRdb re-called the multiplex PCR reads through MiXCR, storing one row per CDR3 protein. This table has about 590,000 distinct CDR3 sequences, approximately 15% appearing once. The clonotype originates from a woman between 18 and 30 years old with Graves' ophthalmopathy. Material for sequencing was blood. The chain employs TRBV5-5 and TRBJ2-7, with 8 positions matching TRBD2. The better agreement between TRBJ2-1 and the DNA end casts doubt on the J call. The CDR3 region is CASSLYPTSGSYEQFF. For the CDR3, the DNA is TGTGCCAGCAGCTTGTACCCAACTAGCGGCTCCTACGAGCAGTTCTTC.